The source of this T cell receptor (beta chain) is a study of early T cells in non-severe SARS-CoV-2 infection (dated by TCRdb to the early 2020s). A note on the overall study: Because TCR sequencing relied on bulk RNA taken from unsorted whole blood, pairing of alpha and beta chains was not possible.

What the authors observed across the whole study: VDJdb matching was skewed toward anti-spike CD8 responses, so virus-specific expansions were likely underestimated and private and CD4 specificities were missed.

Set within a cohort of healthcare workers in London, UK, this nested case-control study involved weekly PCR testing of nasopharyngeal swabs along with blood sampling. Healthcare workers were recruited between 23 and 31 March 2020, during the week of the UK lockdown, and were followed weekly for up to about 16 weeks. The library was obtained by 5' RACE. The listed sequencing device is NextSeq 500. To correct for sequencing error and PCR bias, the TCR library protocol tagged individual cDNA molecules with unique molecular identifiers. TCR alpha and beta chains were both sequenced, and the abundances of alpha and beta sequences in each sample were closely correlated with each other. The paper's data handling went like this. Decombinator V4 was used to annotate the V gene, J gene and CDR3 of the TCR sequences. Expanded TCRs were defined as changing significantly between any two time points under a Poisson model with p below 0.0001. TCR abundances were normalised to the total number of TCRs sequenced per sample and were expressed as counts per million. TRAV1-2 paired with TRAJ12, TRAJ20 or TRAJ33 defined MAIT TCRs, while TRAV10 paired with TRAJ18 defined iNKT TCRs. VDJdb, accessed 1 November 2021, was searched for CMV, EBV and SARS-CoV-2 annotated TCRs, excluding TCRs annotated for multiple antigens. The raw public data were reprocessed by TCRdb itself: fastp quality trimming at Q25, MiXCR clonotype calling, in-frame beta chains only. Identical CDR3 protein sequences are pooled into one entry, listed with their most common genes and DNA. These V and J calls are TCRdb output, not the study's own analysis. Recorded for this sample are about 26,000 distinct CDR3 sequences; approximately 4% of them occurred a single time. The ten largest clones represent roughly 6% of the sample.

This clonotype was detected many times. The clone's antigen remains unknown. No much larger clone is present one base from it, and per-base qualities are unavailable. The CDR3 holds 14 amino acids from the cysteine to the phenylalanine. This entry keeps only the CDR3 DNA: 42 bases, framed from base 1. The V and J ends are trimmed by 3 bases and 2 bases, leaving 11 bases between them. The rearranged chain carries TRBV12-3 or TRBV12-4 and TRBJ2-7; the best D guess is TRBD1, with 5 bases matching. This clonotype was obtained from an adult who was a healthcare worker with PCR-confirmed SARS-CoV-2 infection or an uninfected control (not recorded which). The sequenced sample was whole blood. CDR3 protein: CASSFRTGAYEQYF. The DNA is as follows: TGTGCCAGCAGTTTCCGAACAGGAGCCTACGAGCAGTACTTC.